This is a list of T cell receptor beta chains from one sample in a study of vaccination and CD4 T cells after COVID-19. TCRdb reprocessed the PCR reads via MiXCR and lists one record per CDR3 protein. Here the sample spans 9,500 to 15,000 distinct CDR3 sequences, 60% being singletons. What these receptors recognize is not known. Sample: CD4+ T cells from blood, cultured in vitro, taken before SARS-CoV-2 vaccination. The receptors were sampled from a human donor who had recovered from COVID-19. The CDR3 runs from the conserved cysteine through the conserved F or W. A D gene is named only where the DNA matches it firmly. Expanded clones get a size class; other rows say once, few or many, or leave the size out.

j_call: TRBJ1-2
d_call: TRBD1
clone_size: NA
v_call: TRBV6-5
cdr3_aa: CASSSNNLVGQGIGYGYTF
cdr3_nt: TGTGCCAGCAGTTCCAACAACTTAGTAGGACAGGGGATCGGCTATGGCTACACCTTC

j_call: TRBJ1-3
d_call: NA
clone_size: NA
v_call: TRBV11-3
cdr3_aa: CASSLNAGNTIYF
cdr3_nt: TGTGCCAGCAGCTTAAACGCTGGAAACACCATATATTTT

j_call: TRBJ1-2
d_call: NA
clone_size: NA
v_call: TRBV11-2
cdr3_aa: CASSRTTGTGNYGYTF
cdr3_nt: TGTGCCAGCAGCCGGACCACAGGGACCGGCAACTATGGCTACACCTTC

j_call: TRBJ2-7
d_call: NA
clone_size: NA
v_call: TRBV7-2
cdr3_aa: CASSLGDHSAEQYF
cdr3_nt: TGTGCCAGCAGCTTAGGGGACCATTCGGCCGAGCAGTACTTC

j_call: TRBJ2-2
d_call: NA
clone_size: few
v_call: TRBV6-5
cdr3_aa: CASSYRTSNTGELFF
cdr3_nt: TGTGCCAGCAGTTACCGGACATCGAACACCGGGGAGCTGTTTTTT

j_call: TRBJ1-1
d_call: NA
clone_size: few
v_call: TRBV6-1
cdr3_aa: CASRETMVNTEAFF
cdr3_nt: TGTGCCAGCAGGGAAACTATGGTGAACACTGAAGCTTTCTTT

j_call: TRBJ1-3
d_call: NA
clone_size: once
v_call: TRBV2
cdr3_aa: CASSAGAPSSGNTIYF
cdr3_nt: TGTGCCAGCAGTGCGGGGGCACCGAGCTCTGGAAACACCATATATTTT

j_call: TRBJ1-2
d_call: TRBD1
clone_size: NA
v_call: TRBV11-3
cdr3_aa: CASSSQGYGYTF
cdr3_nt: TGTGCCAGCAGCTCACAGGGGTATGGCTACACCTTC

j_call: TRBJ1-2
d_call: NA
clone_size: few
v_call: TRBV5-4
cdr3_aa: CASRAGTVLNYGYTF
cdr3_nt: TGTGCCAGCAGGGCCGGGACGGTCCTTAACTATGGCTACACCTTC

j_call: TRBJ2-5
d_call: NA
clone_size: NA
v_call: TRBV15
cdr3_aa: CATTPKQGRETQYF
cdr3_nt: TGTGCCACCACCCCTAAACAGGGCAGGGAGACCCAGTACTTC

j_call: TRBJ1-5
d_call: NA
clone_size: NA
v_call: TRBV29-1
cdr3_aa: CSVPARYSNQPQHF
cdr3_nt: TGCAGCGTCCCGGCGCGCTATAGCAATCAGCCCCAGCATTTT

j_call: TRBJ1-1
d_call: TRBD1
clone_size: NA
v_call: TRBV24-1
cdr3_aa: CATSDSTGEAFF
cdr3_nt: TGTGCCACCAGTGACTCGACAGGGGAAGCTTTCTTT

j_call: TRBJ1-2
d_call: NA
clone_size: large
v_call: TRBV6-1
cdr3_aa: CASSGRGGNGYTF
cdr3_nt: TGTGCCAGCAGTGGCCGCGGGGGTAATGGCTACACCTTC

j_call: TRBJ1-2
d_call: NA
clone_size: few
v_call: TRBV15
cdr3_aa: CATSRDKGLDYGYTF
cdr3_nt: TGTGCCACCAGCAGAGATAAGGGACTGGACTATGGCTACACCTTC

j_call: TRBJ1-1
d_call: TRBD1
clone_size: large
v_call: TRBV20-1
cdr3_aa: CSARRDRANTEAFF
cdr3_nt: TGCAGTGCTAGAAGAGACAGGGCGAACACTGAAGCTTTCTTT

j_call: TRBJ2-7
d_call: NA
clone_size: NA
v_call: TRBV19
cdr3_aa: CASSDPRGRSYEQYF
cdr3_nt: TGTGCCAGTAGCGACCCCAGGGGCCGCTCCTACGAGCAGTACTTC

j_call: TRBJ1-2
d_call: TRBD1
clone_size: NA
v_call: TRBV20-1
cdr3_aa: CSARDGAGTGVDGYTF
cdr3_nt: TGCAGTGCTAGAGATGGGGCCGGGACAGGGGTGGATGGCTACACCTTC

j_call: TRBJ2-5
d_call: TRBD1
clone_size: NA
v_call: TRBV18
cdr3_aa: CASSPTGEETQYF
cdr3_nt: TGTGCCAGCTCACCGACAGGGGAAGAGACCCAGTACTTC

j_call: TRBJ1-2
d_call: TRBD1
clone_size: NA
v_call: TRBV6-1
cdr3_aa: CASSPIGQGLYGYTF
cdr3_nt: TGTGCCAGCAGCCCAATCGGACAGGGTTTATATGGCTACACCTTC

j_call: TRBJ1-5
d_call: NA
clone_size: NA
v_call: TRBV27
cdr3_aa: CASRGRGRIQPQHF
cdr3_nt: TGTGCCAGCAGGGGCAGGGGTCGCATTCAGCCCCAGCATTTT